This T cell receptor beta chain was captured by sequencing in a study of blood T cells in healthy people across ages. Those donating, healthy Caucasian individuals from Russia, were aged roughly 6 to 90. They isolated at least 7 million PBMCs from each sample. CDR3 size: 16 residues. Germline values: CDR1 SGHDT, CDR2 YYEEEE. The ends were cut back, 2 bases at V and 3 bases at J, with 18 bases in the middle. This clonotype has only a few counts. Its antigen is still unknown. Next came a second PCR, run for about 7 to 12 cycles, which used a sample-barcoded 5' primer along with a J-beta primer mix. TCRdb passed the 5' RACE reads through MiXCR, listing each CDR3 protein once. The table shows some 1.1 million distinct CDR3 sequences, with 35% to 45% occurring only once. Study-wide results and limits: Unknown donor CMV status possibly confounded expanded clonotype changes.

Source material: blood. The chain employs TRBV5-6 and TRBJ2-7; D remains ambiguous. This receptor was obtained from a man aged 18-30 years in good health. The CDR3 loop reads CASSFFLKSNHYEQYF. For the CDR3, the DNA is TGTGCCAGCAGCTTTTTTTTAAAGTCGAATCACTACGAGCAGTACTTC.